One T cell receptor beta chain is described in this entry. Trimming took off 0 bases at V and 2 bases at J, with 4 bases between the two ends. Germline V gene sequence: CDR1 SQVTM, CDR2 ANQGSEA. The CDR3 has 12 residues. Generated by immunoSEQ multiplex PCR, the TCRdb table keeps only in-frame clones and is missing some. The table includes about 90,000 clones, 70% to 90% detected once. This sample was taken from a study of identifying expanded T cells in peripheral blood. Healthy donors had no documented immune events, such as infections, while sampled. This clonotype originated in a person aged 18 to 75 in good health. Sequencing was done on a sample of blood. V is TRBV29-1 and J is TRBJ1-2; no firm D call. The CDR3 is CSVEEGNYGYTF. The CDR3 DNA reads TGCAGCGTTGAAGAGGGAAACTATGGCTACACCTTC.